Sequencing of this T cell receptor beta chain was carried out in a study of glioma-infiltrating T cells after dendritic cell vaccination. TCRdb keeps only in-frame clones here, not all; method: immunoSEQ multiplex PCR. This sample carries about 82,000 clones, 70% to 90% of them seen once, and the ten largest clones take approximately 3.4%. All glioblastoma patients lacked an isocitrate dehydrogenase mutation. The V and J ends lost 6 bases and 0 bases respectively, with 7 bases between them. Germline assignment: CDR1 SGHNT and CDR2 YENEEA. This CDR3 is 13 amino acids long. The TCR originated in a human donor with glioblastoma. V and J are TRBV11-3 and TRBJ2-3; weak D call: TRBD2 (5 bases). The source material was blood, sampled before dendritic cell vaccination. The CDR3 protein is CASRLESTDTQYF. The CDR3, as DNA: TGTGCCAGCAGACTAGAGAGCACAGATACGCAGTATTTT.